The 22 T cell receptor beta chains listed next were all sequenced from one sample in a study of blood T cell repertoires in COVID-19. Assay: immunoSEQ multiplex PCR; the TCRdb copy retains only in-frame clones and omits some. This sample has under 350,000 clones, with approximately 85% found just once. Source material: peripheral blood. The source is a woman in her seventies with acute or convalescent COVID-19.

The chain couples TRBV2 to TRBJ1-2; D gene uncertain. From germline, CDR1 is SNHLY and CDR2 FYNNEI. The CDR3 is 14 amino acids. Trimming left V 0 bases short and J 6 bases short, with 11 bases between. The CDR3 reads CASSEARELHGYTF. Written as DNA, the CDR3 is TGTGCCAGCAGTGAAGCGCGGGAACTCCATGGCTACACCTTC.

This clone is a singleton in its sample. V gene TRBV6-5 combines with J gene TRBJ2-7, with 8 bases matching TRBD1. This CDR3 spans 15 amino acids. Germline CDR1 MNHEY, CDR2 SVGAGI. With V trimmed by 0 bases and J by 3 bases, 4 bases remained unmatched. The CDR3 DNA sequence: TGTGCCAGCAGTTACTCGACAGGGGATGGCTACGAGCAGTACTTC. Its translation: CASSYSTGDGYEQYF.

This chain joins TRBV7-2 and TRBJ1-6; D remains ambiguous. V dropped 1 base and J dropped 7 bases, with 5 bases sitting between them. CDR3 length equals 13 residues. Germline V gene data show CDR1 as SGHTA and CDR2 as FQGNSA. For the CDR3, the DNA is TGTGCCAGCAGCTTAGTTCCAAATTCACCCCTCCACTTT. It specifies CASSLVPNSPLHF.

This chain links TRBV5-1 with TRBJ1-1, with a possible D match to TRBD1 (5 bases). V was cut by 5 bases and J by 2 bases, with 10 bases left in between. There are 13 residues in the CDR3. Per germline, CDR1 SGHRS and CDR2 YFSETQ. The CDR3, as DNA: TGCGCCAGCAGGCGGAGGGACAACACTGAAGCTTTCTTT. This codes for CASRRRDNTEAFF.

The gene calls are TRBV27 and TRBJ1-4, with TRBD1 matching 7 bases. With 5 bases clipped from V and 5 bases from J, the junction kept 11 bases outside the gene matches. Per germline, CDR1 MNHEY and CDR2 SMNVEV (reference sequence). The CDR3 length is 16 residues. The CDR3 reads CASSSWDRGVNEKLFF. CDR3 DNA sequence: TGTGCCAGCAGTAGCTGGGACAGAGGGGTGAATGAAAAACTGTTTTTT. The variable domain in full, with the rest retrieved from reference TRBV27 and TRBJ1-4, is EAQVTQNPRYLITVTGKKLTVTCSQNMNHEYMSWYRQDPGLGLRQIYYSMNVEVTDKGDVPEGYKVSRKEKRNFPLILESPSPNQTSLYFCASSSWDRGVNEKLFFGSGTQLSVL.

This clone was seen once. The genes are TRBV12-2 and TRBJ2-5; TRBD2 is taken as the D call from the table, unchecked against the DNA. TRBV12-2 is a recognized pseudogene. The CDR3 runs 13 residues. The CDR3 nucleotides are TGTGCAAGTCGCTCTGACCGGGAAGAGACCCAGTACTTC. This encodes CASRSDREETQYF.

In this sample, this clone turned up once. The gene calls are TRBV2 and TRBJ1-1; no clear D gene. Germline CDR1 and CDR2: SNHLY and FYNNEI. The CDR3 runs to 13 residues. With 6 bases removed from V and 4 bases from J, the gap between germline ends came to 12 bases. The CDR3 bases are TGTGCCAGCAGAGAGGGAGGTTTCACTGAAGCTTTCTTT. Protein: CASREGGFTEAFF.

V usage is TRBV2 and J usage is TRBJ1-2, with TRBD1 as a possible D gene (5 bases). The CDR3 length is 20 residues. The V end lost 0 bases, the J end lost 4 bases, and 27 bases lay between the germline ends. Germline loops: CDR1 SNHLY, CDR2 FYNNEI. CDR3 protein: CASSEALSLLGGTAGYGYTF. The CDR3 nucleotides read TGTGCCAGCAGTGAAGCGCTAAGCTTATTGGGGGGGACGGCTGGCTATGGCTACACCTTC.

The chain recombines TRBV7-2 with TRBJ2-3, with D tentatively TRBD2 (5 bases). CDR3 length: 15 residues. The germline gives CDR1 SGHTA, CDR2 FQGNSA. The ends were cut back, 1 base at V and 6 bases at J, with 14 bases in the middle. The CDR3 sequence is CASSLGGGLADTQYF. The CDR3 DNA reads TGTGCCAGCAGCTTAGGAGGAGGCCTGGCGGATACGCAGTATTTT.

For the CDR3, the DNA is TGTGCCAGCAGCCCCAAACAGGGGTTGAATATAGGTGAGCAGTTCTTC. This sequence encodes CASSPKQGLNIGEQFF. The chain is built from TRBV4-2 and TRBJ2-1, with 7 bases aligning to TRBD1. Per the germline V gene, CDR1 is LGHNA and CDR2 is YNFKEQ. This CDR3 has 16 amino acids. V lost 4 bases and J lost 9; bases outside the gene matches: 15.

The chain employs TRBV7-3 and TRBJ2-3; 10 bases match TRBD2. In germline, CDR1 is SGHTA, CDR2 FQGTGA. V was clipped by 5 bases and J by 5 bases; unmatched bases: 7. The CDR3 has 15 amino acids. CDR3 nucleotides: TGTGCCAGCAGCAGTAATAGCGGGGGGCGAGATACGCAGTATTTT. It translates to CASSSNSGGRDTQYF. The whole variable domain, filled in from reference TRBV7-3 and TRBJ2-3, reads GAGVSQTPSNKVTEKGKYVELRCDPISGHTALYWYRQSLGQGPEFLIYFQGTGAADDSGLPNDRFFAVRPEGSVSTLKIQRTERGDSAVYLCASSSNSGGRDTQYFGPGTRLTVL.

There are a few counts of this clone. V is TRBV19 and J is TRBJ2-1; 8 positions agree with TRBD2. The CDR3 is made up of 15 amino acids. Trimming at V came to 5 bases and at J to 6 bases, leaving 9 bases not matched to a gene. Germline V CDR1 and CDR2: LNHDA, SQIVND (reference sequence). DNA of the CDR3: TGTGCCAGTAGTCGGACTAGCTCAACTTTCAATGAGCAGTTCTTC. It is translated as CASSRTSSTFNEQFF.

The chain combines TRBV7-7 with TRBJ2-1; weak D call: TRBD2 (5 bases). Trimming pared 1 base from V and 5 bases from J, leaving 12 bases between. The CDR3 covers 15 residues. CDR1 and CDR2 from the germline V gene are SSHAT and FNYEAQ (reference sequence). Here the CDR3 DNA reads TGTGCCAGCAGCTTAGGGCTCACCGGGAACAATGAGCAGTTCTTC. Its protein is CASSLGLTGNNEQFF.

In its sample, this clone was seen a few times. This chain's CDR3 is CASSWGQGNTIYF. The CDR3 region has the DNA TGTGCCAGCAGCTGGGGGCAGGGAAACACCATATATTTT. The rearrangement uses TRBV7-9 and TRBJ1-3, with D possibly being TRBD1 (6 bases). The ends were cut back, 4 bases at V and 4 bases at J, with 8 bases in the middle. There are 13 residues in the CDR3. Germline V gene data show CDR1 as SEHNR and CDR2 as FQNEAQ (reference sequence).

The V and J genes are TRBV25-1 and TRBJ2-2; 8 bases are a match to TRBD1. CDR3 size: 15 residues. Germline V gene data show CDR1 as MGHDK and CDR2 as SYGVNS. Trimming cost V 5 bases and J 4 bases; bases outside gene matches: 6. The CDR3 DNA is TGTGCCAGCAGTCGGACAGGGAAGCGCACCGGGGAGCTGTTTTTT. As protein: CASSRTGKRTGELFF.

This chain uses TRBV7-2 with TRBJ1-2; D is possibly TRBD1 (6 bases). The CDR3 runs to 15 residues. V lost 7 bases and J 3 bases, leaving 18 bases between the germline ends. Germline CDR1 is SGHTA and CDR2 is FQGNSA. The CDR3 protein is CASTPGGGVDYGYTF. CDR3 DNA sequence: TGTGCCAGCACCCCGGGAGGGGGAGTCGACTATGGCTACACCTTC.

V usage is TRBV21-1 and J usage is TRBJ2-7; TRBD2 is taken as the D call from the table, unchecked against the DNA. TRBV21-1 is marked as a pseudogene. The CDR3 is made up of 20 amino acids. The CDR3 bases are TGTGCCAGCAGCAAAGCCGAGCCGGGACTAGCGGGGGGGAGAGATTACGAGCAGTACTTC. Amino acids: CASSKAEPGLAGGRDYEQYF.

J is TRBJ2-5 and V is TRBV29-1, with D hard to call. The CDR3 totals 11 residues. Germline assignment: CDR1 SQVTM and CDR2 ANQGSEA. Deletions cut 2 bases from V and 4 bases from J, with 5 bases between. DNA of the CDR3: TGCAGCGTTGAATCGGGAGAGACCCAGTACTTC. This sequence encodes CSVESGETQYF.

This clone has a single count. The CDR3 DNA sequence: TGTGCCAGCTCACATACTCATTACAATGAGCAGTTCTTC. It specifies CASSHTHYNEQFF. This chain links TRBV18 with TRBJ2-1; D call uncertain. Germline lookup yields CDR1 KGHSH and CDR2 LQKENI. The CDR3 extends over 13 amino acids. V was trimmed by 4 bases and J by 4 bases, leaving 8 bases between them. The full variable domain, completed using reference TRBV18 and TRBJ2-1, is NAGVMQNPRHLVRRRGQEARLRCSPMKGHSHVYWYRQLPEEGLKFMVYLQKENIIDESGMPKERFSAEFPKEGPSILRIQQVVRGDSAAYFCASSHTHYNEQFFGPGTRLTVL.

The rearrangement links TRBV12-3 or TRBV12-4 to TRBJ1-1; 7 bases are a match to TRBD1. The CDR3 is made up of 12 amino acids. V was clipped by 8 bases and J by 6 bases; unmatched bases: 6. The CDR3 sequence: CASGNTGAEAFF. The DNA of the CDR3 is TGTGCCAGCGGGAATACAGGGGCTGAAGCTTTCTTT.

This clone was seen a few times. The genes are TRBV5-1 and TRBJ1-1; 12 positions match TRBD1. V trimming: 8 bases; J trimming: 11 bases; junction bases outside the gene matches: 10. Germline CDR1 and CDR2: SGHRS and YFSETQ. This CDR3 comprises 13 residues. The CDR3 sequence is CASNPGTGGEAFF. Written as DNA, the CDR3 is TGCGCCAGTAACCCCGGGACAGGGGGCGAGGCTTTCTTT. The full variable domain, its missing parts supplied by reference TRBV5-1 and TRBJ1-1, is KAGVTQTPRYLIKTRGQQVTLSCSPISGHRSVSWYQQTPGQGLQFLFEYFSETQRNKGNFPGRFSGRQFSNSRSEMNVSTLELGDSALYLCASNPGTGGEAFFGQGTRLTVV.

V usage is TRBV27 and J usage is TRBJ2-3, with D tentatively TRBD2 (6 bases). V was clipped by 7 bases and J by 4 bases, with 12 bases between them. Germline V gene lookup returns CDR1 MNHEY and CDR2 SMNVEV (reference sequence). The CDR3 is 13 residues long. CDR3 in DNA: TGTGCCAGCACACGGGGGTTTCCAGATACGCAGTATTTT. Its protein product is CASTRGFPDTQYF.